This TCR beta chain was sequenced for a study of PD-1 blockade in classical Hodgkin lymphoma. Every patient was affected by relapse after autologous stem cell transplantation, while exposure to brentuximab vedotin was not uniform. The CDR3 contains 13 residues. The protocol was immunoSEQ multiplex PCR, while the TCRdb copy is restricted to in-frame clones and leaves out a portion. Of about 90,000 clones listed, roughly 87% were seen once; the top ten hold about 11%. The chain recombines TRBV21-1 with TRBJ1-2; TRBD1, the D gene given by the table, was not confirmed from the DNA. TRBV21-1 is listed as a pseudogene. The specimen comprised peripheral blood mononuclear cells (PBMCs), sampled before the second cycle of nivolumab. The receptor comes from a human donor with classical Hodgkin lymphoma. The CDR3 loop is CASSKIRPYGYTF. CDR3 in DNA: TGTGCCAGCAGCAAAATCAGGCCCTATGGCTACACCTTC.